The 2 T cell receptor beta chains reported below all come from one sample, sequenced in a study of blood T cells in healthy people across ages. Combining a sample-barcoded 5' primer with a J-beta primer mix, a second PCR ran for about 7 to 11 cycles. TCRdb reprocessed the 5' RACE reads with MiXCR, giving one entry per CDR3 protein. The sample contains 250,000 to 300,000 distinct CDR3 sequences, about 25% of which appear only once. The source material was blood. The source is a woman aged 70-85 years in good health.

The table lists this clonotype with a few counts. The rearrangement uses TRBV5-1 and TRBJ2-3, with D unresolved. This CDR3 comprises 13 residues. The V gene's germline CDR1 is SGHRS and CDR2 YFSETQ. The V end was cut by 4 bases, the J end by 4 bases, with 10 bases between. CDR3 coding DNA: TGCGCCAGCAGCCCAAACTTTTCAGATACGCAGTATTTT. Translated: CASSPNFSDTQYF.

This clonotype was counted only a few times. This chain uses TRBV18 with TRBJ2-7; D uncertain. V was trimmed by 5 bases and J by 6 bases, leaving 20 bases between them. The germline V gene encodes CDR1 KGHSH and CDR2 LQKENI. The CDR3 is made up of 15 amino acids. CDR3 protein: CASSARASGSGEQYF. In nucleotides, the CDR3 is TGTGCCAGCTCAGCCCGGGCCTCCGGGTCGGGCGAGCAGTACTTC.